This TCR beta chain was identified in a study of OX40 agonist ivuxolimab in advanced cancers. This clone was counted a few times. TCRdb keeps only in-frame clones here, not all; method: immunoSEQ multiplex PCR. The data contain approximately 57,000 clones, 88% of them seen just once; the ten biggest clones take up about 3%. The germline V gene has CDR1 KGHSH and CDR2 LQKENI. The CDR3 contains 16 residues. The trim removed 6 bases at V and 2 bases at J, leaving 8 bases unmatched. Sequenced material: CD4+ or CD8+ T cells sorted from blood, taken in a trial of the OX40 agonist ivuxolimab. The origin of this receptor is an adult with an advanced solid tumor such as melanoma, head and neck, liver or kidney cancer. The rearrangement joins TRBV18 to TRBJ2-2, with 8 bases matching TRBD2. In DNA, the CDR3 is TGTGCCAGCTCGCCCTCGACTAGCGCTAACACCGGGGAGCTGTTTTTT. Protein: CASSPSTSANTGELFF.